What follows are 18 T cell receptor beta chains derived from one specimen sequenced in a study of vaccination effects on CD4 cells after COVID-19. With the ViraFEST assay, the study expanded antigen-specific CD4+ T cells using viral peptide pools, then sequenced them. Once cultured for 10 to 11 days, the cells underwent separation to obtain CD4+ T cells. All vaccine recipients tested negative for nucleocapsid antibodies and had never contracted SARS-CoV-2 infection. Clones were sequenced by immunoSEQ multiplex PCR, and TCRdb holds only the in-frame ones, with some missing. The table includes roughly 52,000 clones, roughly 76% detected once. The antigens of these receptors remain unknown. The specimen comprised CD4+ T cells from PBMCs cultured with SARS-CoV-2 spike peptides, sampled before COVID-19 vaccination. The receptors shown here come from a human donor who received a COVID-19 vaccine.

The rearrangement joins TRBV5-1 to TRBJ1-1; 11 bases agree with TRBD1. Losses at the gene ends were 6 bases for V and 3 bases for J; bases not matched to a gene: 10. In germline, CDR1 is SGHRS, CDR2 YFSETQ. This CDR3 contains 16 residues. The CDR3 DNA reads as TGCGCCAGCAACCCCGGACAGGGGGCGCGGTACACTGAAGCTTTCTTT. Its protein is CASNPGQGARYTEAFF.

A few counts support this clone. V usage is TRBV9 and J usage is TRBJ1-1, with 7 bases matching TRBD1. V lost 4 bases to trimming and J lost 0 bases; unmatched junction nucleotides: 6. This CDR3 contains 15 residues. Germline CDR1 reads SGDLS; CDR2 reads YYNGEE. DNA of the CDR3: TGTGCCAGCAGCCCAACGACAGGGATGAACACTGAAGCTTTCTTT. Translation: CASSPTTGMNTEAFF.

The chain employs TRBV6-5 and TRBJ1-2, with D possibly matching TRBD1 (5 bases). The CDR3 extends over 14 amino acids. V was pared by 7 bases and J by 3 bases, with 15 bases between. Germline V gene lookup returns CDR1 MNHEY and CDR2 SVGAGI. The CDR3 spells CASTHVGGDYGYTF. The CDR3 DNA follows: TGTGCCAGCACTCACGTGGGGGGGGACTATGGCTACACCTTC.

In this sample, this clone turned up a few times. The chain uses TRBV6-5 and TRBJ1-5, with D maybe TRBD1 (5 bases). This CDR3 contains 13 residues. The germline V and J ends were trimmed by 6 bases and 3 bases, with 9 bases remaining between them. In germline, CDR1 is MNHEY, CDR2 SVGAGI. The CDR3 here is CASRRQYNQPQHF. The CDR3 nucleotides are TGTGCCAGCAGAAGACAGTACAATCAGCCCCAGCATTTT.

The rearrangement uses TRBV2 and TRBJ1-3, with TRBD1 identical over 7 bases. The CDR3 totals 15 residues. Germline V gives CDR1 SNHLY, CDR2 FYNNEI. The V gene end was trimmed by 6 bases and the J gene end by 0 bases; junction bases not matched to a gene: 5. CDR3 loop: CASRGQFGSGNTIYF. As DNA, the CDR3 is TGTGCCAGCAGGGGACAGTTCGGCTCTGGAAACACCATATATTTT. Variable domain in full (rest from reference TRBV2 and TRBJ1-3): EPEVTQTPSHQVTQMGQEVILRCVPISNHLYFYWYRQILGQKVEFLVSFYNNEISEKSEIFDDQFSVERPDGSNFTLKIRSTKLEDSAMYFCASRGQFGSGNTIYFGEGSWLTVV.

The chain carries TRBV12-3 or TRBV12-4 and TRBJ1-1, with D hard to call. The CDR3 totals 13 residues. V lost 7 bases and J 4 bases, leaving 13 bases between the germline ends. The CDR3 DNA is TGTGCCAGCACCCTCGGGGAGGGCACTGAAGCTTTCTTT. Translating it yields CASTLGEGTEAFF.

V is TRBV27 and J is TRBJ2-5; D gene uncertain. This CDR3 has 13 residues. V lost 3 bases, J lost 2 bases, and 7 bases lay in between. Germline V lookup: CDR1 MNHEY, CDR2 SMNVEV (reference sequence). The CDR3: CASSFSQQETQYF. Written as DNA, the CDR3 is TGTGCCAGCAGTTTTTCTCAACAAGAGACCCAGTACTTC.

The V gene is TRBV7-2, the J gene TRBJ2-5, with D hard to call. V was trimmed by 1 base and J by 9 bases, leaving 6 bases between them. The CDR3 is 11 residues long. Germline CDR1 reads SGHTA; CDR2 reads FQGNSA. CDR3 amino acids: CASSLVGAQYF. The CDR3 coding sequence is TGTGCCAGCAGCTTAGTGGGTGCCCAGTACTTC. The complete variable domain, with remaining parts taken from reference TRBV7-2 and TRBJ2-5, reads GAGVSQSPSNKVTEKGKDVELRCDPISGHTALYWYRQSLGQGLEFLIYFQGNSAPDKSGLPSDRFSAERTGGSVSTLTIQRTQQEDSAVYLCASSLVGAQYFGPGTRLLVL.

This clone was seen only a few times. The V call is TRBV12-3 or TRBV12-4, the J call TRBJ1-5, with 7 bases lining up with TRBD1. CDR3 length: 13 amino acids. V lost 5 bases, J lost 5 bases, and 3 bases stayed unmatched. The CDR3 sequence is CASSSTGDQPQHF. The CDR3 region has the DNA TGTGCCAGCAGTAGCACAGGGGATCAGCCCCAGCATTTT.

This chain uses TRBV12-5 with TRBJ1-1, with unresolved D. CDR1 is LGHNT and CDR2 is FRNRAP in the germline V gene. This CDR3 has 16 residues. Trimming stripped 2 bases from V and 1 base from J, with 14 bases between. As DNA, the CDR3 is TGTGCTAGTGGTTTGCCATACCTTCAGACGAACACTGAAGCTTTCTTT. It encodes CASGLPYLQTNTEAFF.

CDR3 amino acids: CATSLDRGNQPQHF. Written as DNA, the CDR3 is TGTGCCACCAGTCTCGACAGGGGCAATCAGCCCCAGCATTTT. The genes are TRBV24-1 and TRBJ1-5; 7 positions agree with TRBD1. Germline V gene data show CDR1 as KGHDR and CDR2 as SFDVKD. The CDR3 totals 14 residues. The V segment lost 6 bases and the J segment 2 bases; nucleotides outside the gene matches: 3.

The CDR3 sequence is CASSYSFTSSGNTIYF. As DNA, the CDR3 is TGTGCCAGCAGTTACTCGTTTACCTCCTCTGGAAACACCATATATTTT. The chain has TRBV6-5 and TRBJ1-3, with unresolved D. This CDR3 has 16 amino acids. The germline V gene has CDR1 MNHEY and CDR2 SVGAGI. Trimming took 0 bases from V and 0 from J, leaving 9 bases between them.

This chain links TRBV27 with TRBJ1-5, with D perhaps TRBD1 (5 bases). The CDR3 extends over 13 amino acids. Deletions cut 6 bases from V and 5 bases from J, with 11 bases between. Germline loops: CDR1 MNHEY, CDR2 SMNVEV (reference sequence). The CDR3 region has the DNA TGTGCCAGCAGACCAGGGTTGTATCAGCCCCAGCATTTT. Translating it yields CASRPGLYQPQHF.

The chain couples TRBV7-8 to TRBJ2-2, with 9 positions matching TRBD2. V trimming: 1 base; J trimming: 6 bases; junction bases outside the gene matches: 6. The germline CDR1 and CDR2 sequences are SGHVS and FQNEAQ. CDR3 length equals 16 residues. The CDR3 is CASSLVAGGPAGELFF. CDR3 nucleotide sequence: TGTGCCAGCAGCTTAGTTGCGGGGGGGCCCGCCGGGGAGCTGTTTTTT.

The genes are TRBV6-5 and TRBJ2-7; D is undetermined. This CDR3 has 14 residues. The V gene's germline CDR1 is MNHEY and CDR2 SVGAGI. Trimming removed 0 bases at V and 1 base at J, with 7 bases between. In nucleotides, the CDR3 is TGTGCCAGCAGTTACTCGAAAAAGTCCTACGAGCAGTACTTC. Encoded protein: CASSYSKKSYEQYF.

The chain carries TRBV12-3 or TRBV12-4 and TRBJ2-7; possible D gene TRBD2, 6 bases. V shed 2 bases and J shed 7 bases, with 12 bases lying between them. The CDR3 totals 13 residues. For the CDR3, the DNA is TGTGCCAGCAGTTTACGGGCCGCGGGGGAGCAGTACTTC. Translated, it gives CASSLRAAGEQYF.

Only one count was recorded for this clone. The J gene is TRBJ2-7, the V gene TRBV28, with 11 nucleotides matching TRBD2. With V trimmed by 6 bases and J by 4 bases, 8 bases remained unmatched. The CDR3 runs 15 residues. The V gene's germline CDR1 is MDHEN and CDR2 SYDVKM. Here the CDR3 reads CASSSLAGVLYEQYF. CDR3 coding DNA: TGTGCCAGCAGCTCACTAGCGGGAGTTCTGTACGAGCAGTACTTC.

This clone was observed a handful of times. The chain combines TRBV7-9 with TRBJ1-5, with D perhaps matching TRBD1 (5 bases). Germline CDR1 and CDR2: SEHNR and FQNEAQ (reference sequence). The CDR3 length is 15 residues. Trimming shortened V by 2 bases and J by 3 bases, and 11 bases separated the two germline ends. In nucleotides, the CDR3 is TGTGCCAGCAGCTTAAGTGGGGGTACCAATCAGCCCCAGCATTTT. It specifies CASSLSGGTNQPQHF.